This T cell receptor (beta chain) emerged from a study of cytomegalovirus exposure and HLA in healthy donors. Notes on the study in general: The study had only CMV serostatus as immune exposure information.

On this clone: The target antigen is unknown.

With 60 Vbeta and 13 Jbeta primers, the PCR was carried out. Using immunoSEQ multiplex PCR, the repertoire was profiled, and TCRdb retains in-frame clones only, with some absent. Of around 270,000 clones in the sample, 80% are singletons; the top ten hold 0.3%. This clonotype originated in a girl aged 2 to 9 in good health and CMV-seronegative. The sequencing sample was made of PBMCs.

The CDR3 reads CASSLLADRGTTNEQFF. CDR3 coding DNA: TGTGCCAGCAGTTTATTGGCGGACAGGGGGACAACCAATGAGCAGTTCTTC. The rearrangement links TRBV28 to TRBJ2-1, with 10 positions matching TRBD1. V gave up 1 base and J gave up 6 bases; unmatched junction bases: 9. The CDR3 length is 17 residues. CDR1 is MDHEN, CDR2 SYDVKM, per germline.